A single sample gave rise to the 7 T cell receptor beta chains below, sequenced in a study of T cells in Graves' hyperthyroidism and ophthalmopathy (dated by TCRdb to the late 2010s). Library preparation was by multiplex PCR. Sequencing instrument: Illumina HiSeq 2000. The TCR beta CDR3 regions were amplified from RNA transcripts. The TCR CDR3 was subjected to a first round of RT-PCR using the HTBI primer set and the Qiagen OneStep RT-PCR kit. Starting from the raw public reads, TCRdb applied fastp trimming at Q25, assembled clones with MiXCR and retained in-frame beta chains. A single entry per CDR3 protein holds the most common genes and DNA from its merged rows. The sample includes 600,000 to 700,000 distinct CDR3 sequences, with approximately 14% observed a single time. 3.5% to 4.5% of the sample is held by the ten biggest clonotypes. The specimen sequenced was blood. All receptors derive from a woman aged 40 to 50 with Graves' ophthalmopathy.

This clonotype was found many times. This sequence joins TRBV7-2 and TRBJ1-5; unclear D gene. There are 14 residues in the CDR3. CDR1 and CDR2 from the germline V gene are SGHTA and FQGNSA. Trimming removed 1 base at V and 7 bases at J, with 11 bases between. CDR3 DNA sequence: TGTGCCAGCAGCTTAGTAGACTCCCCCCAGCCCCAGCATTTT. This encodes CASSLVDSPQPQHF. The full variable domain, its missing parts supplied by reference TRBV7-2 and TRBJ1-5, is GAGVSQSPSNKVTEKGKDVELRCDPISGHTALYWYRQSLGQGLEFLIYFQGNSAPDKSGLPSDRFSAERTGGSVSTLTIQRTQQEDSAVYLCASSLVDSPQPQHFGDGTRLSIL.

This clonotype was observed a handful of times. V usage is TRBV7-9 and J usage is TRBJ2-7; D gene uncertain. The CDR3 is made up of 13 amino acids. V shed 4 bases and J shed 2 bases, with 9 bases lying between them. CDR1 is SEHNR and CDR2 is FQNEAQ in the germline V gene (reference sequence). CDR3 nucleotides: TGTGCCAGCAGCTCGTCACACACCTACGAGCAGTACTTC. Translation gives CASSSSHTYEQYF.

At least ten counts were recorded for this clonotype. The CDR3: CASSLWREVGYGYTF. The CDR3 coding sequence is TGTGCCAGCAGTTTATGGCGGGAGGTGGGCTATGGCTACACCTTC. The V and J genes are TRBV28 and TRBJ1-2, with D unclear. Germline-derived CDR1 and CDR2 are MDHEN and SYDVKM. This CDR3 comprises 15 residues. V was shortened by 0 bases and J by 4 bases, with 12 bases between the two germline ends.

Many counts were recorded for this clonotype. This chain joins TRBV11-2 and TRBJ2-5; 10 bases fit TRBD1. V was clipped by 8 bases and J by 1 base; unmatched bases: 10. This CDR3 contains 16 residues. Germline assignment: CDR1 SGHAT and CDR2 FQNNGV. The CDR3 DNA reads TGTGCCAGCTTAGGTCCGGGACAGGGGATCCAAGAGACCCAGTACTTC. Translated, it gives CASLGPGQGIQETQYF.

The chain is built from TRBV9 and TRBJ2-7; D uncertain. Trimming took off 0 bases at V and 7 bases at J, with 11 bases between the two ends. The CDR3 consists of 13 residues. The germline V gene has CDR1 SGDLS and CDR2 YYNGEE. The CDR3 region has the DNA TGTGCCAGCAGCGTAGGGCCCCACCCGGAGCAGTACTTC. Translating it yields CASSVGPHPEQYF.

This clonotype was detected many times. The CDR3 loop is CASSSLVKGELFF. In DNA form, the CDR3 reads TGTGCCAGCAGTTCCTTAGTTAAAGGGGAGCTGTTTTTT. The rearrangement links TRBV6-2 or TRBV6-3 to TRBJ2-2, with D unclear. The V gene's germline CDR1 is MNHEY and CDR2 SVGEGT. Trimming left V 4 bases short and J 8 bases short, with 11 bases between. The CDR3 is 13 amino acids.

V gene TRBV28 combines with J gene TRBJ2-7; D remains unclear. Looked up from germline, CDR1 is MDHEN and CDR2 is SYDVKM. The CDR3 length is 13 residues. V was cut by 7 bases and J by 3 bases, with 13 bases left in between. The CDR3 coding sequence is TGTGCCAGCATGACAACATCAGACTACGAGCAGTACTTC. Its translation: CASMTTSDYEQYF.